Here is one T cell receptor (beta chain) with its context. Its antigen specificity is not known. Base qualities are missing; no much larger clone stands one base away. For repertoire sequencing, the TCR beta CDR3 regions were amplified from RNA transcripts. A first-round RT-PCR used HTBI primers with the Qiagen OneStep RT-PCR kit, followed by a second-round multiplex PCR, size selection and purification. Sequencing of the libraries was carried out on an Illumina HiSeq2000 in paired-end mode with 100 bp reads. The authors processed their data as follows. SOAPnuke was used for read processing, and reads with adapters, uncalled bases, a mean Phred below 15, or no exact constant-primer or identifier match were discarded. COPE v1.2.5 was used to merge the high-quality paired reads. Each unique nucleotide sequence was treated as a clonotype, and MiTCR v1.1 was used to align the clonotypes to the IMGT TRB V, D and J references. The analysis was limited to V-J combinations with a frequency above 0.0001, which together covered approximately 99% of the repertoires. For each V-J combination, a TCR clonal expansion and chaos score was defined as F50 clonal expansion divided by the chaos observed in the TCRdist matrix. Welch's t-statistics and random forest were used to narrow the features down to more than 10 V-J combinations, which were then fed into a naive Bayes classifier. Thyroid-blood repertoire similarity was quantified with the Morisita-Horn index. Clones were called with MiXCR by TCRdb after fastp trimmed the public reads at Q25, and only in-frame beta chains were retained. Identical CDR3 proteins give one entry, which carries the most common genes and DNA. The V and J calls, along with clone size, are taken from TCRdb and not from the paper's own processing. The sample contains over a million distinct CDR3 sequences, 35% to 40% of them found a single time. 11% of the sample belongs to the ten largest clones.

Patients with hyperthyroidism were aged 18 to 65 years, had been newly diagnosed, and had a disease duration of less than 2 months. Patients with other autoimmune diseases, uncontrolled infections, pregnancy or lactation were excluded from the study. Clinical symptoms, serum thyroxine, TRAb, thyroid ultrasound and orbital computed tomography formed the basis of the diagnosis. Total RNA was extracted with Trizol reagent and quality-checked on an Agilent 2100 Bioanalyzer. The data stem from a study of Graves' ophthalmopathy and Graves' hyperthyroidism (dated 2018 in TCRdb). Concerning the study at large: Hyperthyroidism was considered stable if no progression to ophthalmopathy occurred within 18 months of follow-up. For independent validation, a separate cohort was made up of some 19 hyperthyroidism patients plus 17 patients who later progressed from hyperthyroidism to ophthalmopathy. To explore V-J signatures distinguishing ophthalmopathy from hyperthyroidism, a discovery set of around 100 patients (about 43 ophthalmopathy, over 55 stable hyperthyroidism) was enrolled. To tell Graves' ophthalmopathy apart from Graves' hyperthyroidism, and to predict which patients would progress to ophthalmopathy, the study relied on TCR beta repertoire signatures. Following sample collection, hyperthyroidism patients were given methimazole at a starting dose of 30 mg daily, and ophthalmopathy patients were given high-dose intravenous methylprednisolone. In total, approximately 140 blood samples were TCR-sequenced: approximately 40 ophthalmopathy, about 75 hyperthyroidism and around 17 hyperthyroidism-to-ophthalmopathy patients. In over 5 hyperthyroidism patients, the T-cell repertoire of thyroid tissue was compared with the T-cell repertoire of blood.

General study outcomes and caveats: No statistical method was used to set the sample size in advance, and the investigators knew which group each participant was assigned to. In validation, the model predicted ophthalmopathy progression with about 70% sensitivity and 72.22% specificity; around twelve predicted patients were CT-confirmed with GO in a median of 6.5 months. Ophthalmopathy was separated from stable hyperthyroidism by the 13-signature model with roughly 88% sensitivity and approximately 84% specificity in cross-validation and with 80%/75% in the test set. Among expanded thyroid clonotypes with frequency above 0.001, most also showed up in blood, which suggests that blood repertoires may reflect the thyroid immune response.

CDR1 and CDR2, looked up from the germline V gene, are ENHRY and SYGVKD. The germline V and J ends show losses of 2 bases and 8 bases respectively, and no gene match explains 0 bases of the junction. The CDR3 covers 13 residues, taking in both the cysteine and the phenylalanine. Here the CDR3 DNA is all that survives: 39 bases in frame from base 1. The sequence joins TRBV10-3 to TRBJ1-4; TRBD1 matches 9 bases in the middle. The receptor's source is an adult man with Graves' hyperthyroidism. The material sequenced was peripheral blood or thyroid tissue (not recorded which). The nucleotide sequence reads TGTGCCATCAGTGAGGGGACAGGGGAAAAACTGTTTTTT. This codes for CAISEGTGEKLFF.